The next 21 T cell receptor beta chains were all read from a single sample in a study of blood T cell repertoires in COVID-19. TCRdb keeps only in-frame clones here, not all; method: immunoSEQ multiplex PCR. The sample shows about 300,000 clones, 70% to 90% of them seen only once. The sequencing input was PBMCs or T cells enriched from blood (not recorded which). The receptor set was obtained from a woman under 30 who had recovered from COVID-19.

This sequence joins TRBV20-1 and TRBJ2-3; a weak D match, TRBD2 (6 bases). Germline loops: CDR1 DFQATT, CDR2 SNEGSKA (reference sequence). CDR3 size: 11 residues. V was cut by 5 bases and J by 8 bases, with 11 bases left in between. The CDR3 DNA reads TGCAGTGCTTCGGGACTCGCTACGCAGTATTTT. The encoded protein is CSASGLATQYF.

The CDR3 bases are TGTGCCAGCAGCAAGTCCGGGACTAGCGGGAGACGAGTAGGTGGTGAGCAGTTCTTC. It yields the protein CASSKSGTSGRRVGGEQFF. This chain connects TRBV21-1 to TRBJ2-1; TRBD2 is the table's D call and was not checked against the DNA. TRBV21-1 is given as a pseudogene. The CDR3 runs to 19 residues.

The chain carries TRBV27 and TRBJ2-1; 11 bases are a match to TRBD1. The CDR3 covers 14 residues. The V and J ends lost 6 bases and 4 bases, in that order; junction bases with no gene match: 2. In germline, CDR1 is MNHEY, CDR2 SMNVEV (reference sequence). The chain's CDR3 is CASRGQGVYNEQFF. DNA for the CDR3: TGTGCCAGCAGGGGACAGGGGGTGTACAATGAGCAGTTCTTC.

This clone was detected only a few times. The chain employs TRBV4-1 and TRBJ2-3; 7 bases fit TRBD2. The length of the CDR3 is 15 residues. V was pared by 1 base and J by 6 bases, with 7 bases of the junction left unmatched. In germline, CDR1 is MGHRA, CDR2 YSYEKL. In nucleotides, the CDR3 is TGCGCCAGCAGCCAAGGGGAGGGTGCGGGTGATACGCAGTATTTT. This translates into CASSQGEGAGDTQYF.

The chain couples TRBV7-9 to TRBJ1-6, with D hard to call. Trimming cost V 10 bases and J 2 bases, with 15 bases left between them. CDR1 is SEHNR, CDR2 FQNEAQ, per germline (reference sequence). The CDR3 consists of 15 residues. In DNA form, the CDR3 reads TGTGCCACAGACTCGGGAGGGACCTATAATTCACCCCTCCACTTT. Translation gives CATDSGGTYNSPLHF.

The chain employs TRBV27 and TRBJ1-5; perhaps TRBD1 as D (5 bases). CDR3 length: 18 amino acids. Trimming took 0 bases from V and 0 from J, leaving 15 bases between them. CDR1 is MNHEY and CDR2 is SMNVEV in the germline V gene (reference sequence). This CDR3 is CASSLSFTGFPSNQPQHF. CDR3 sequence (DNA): TGTGCCAGCAGTTTATCCTTTACAGGCTTTCCTAGCAATCAGCCCCAGCATTTT.

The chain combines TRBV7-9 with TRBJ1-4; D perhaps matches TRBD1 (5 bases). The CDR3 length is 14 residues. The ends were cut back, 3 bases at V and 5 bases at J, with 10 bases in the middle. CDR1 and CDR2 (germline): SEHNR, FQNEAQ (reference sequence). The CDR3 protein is CASSFSGENEKLFF. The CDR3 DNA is TGTGCCAGCAGCTTTTCGGGGGAAAATGAAAAACTGTTTTTT.

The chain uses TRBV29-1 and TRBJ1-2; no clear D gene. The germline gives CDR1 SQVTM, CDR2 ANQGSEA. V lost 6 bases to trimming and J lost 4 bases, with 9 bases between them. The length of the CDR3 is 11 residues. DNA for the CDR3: TGCAGCGTCCGAGCCGGCTATGGCTACACCTTC. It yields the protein CSVRAGYGYTF.

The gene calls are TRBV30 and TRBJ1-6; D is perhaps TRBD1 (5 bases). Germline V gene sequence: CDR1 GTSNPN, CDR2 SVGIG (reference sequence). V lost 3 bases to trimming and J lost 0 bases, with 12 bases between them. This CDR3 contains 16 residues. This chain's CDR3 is CAWSRQGSSYNSPLHF. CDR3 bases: TGTGCCTGGAGCAGGCAGGGAAGCTCCTATAATTCACCCCTCCACTTT.

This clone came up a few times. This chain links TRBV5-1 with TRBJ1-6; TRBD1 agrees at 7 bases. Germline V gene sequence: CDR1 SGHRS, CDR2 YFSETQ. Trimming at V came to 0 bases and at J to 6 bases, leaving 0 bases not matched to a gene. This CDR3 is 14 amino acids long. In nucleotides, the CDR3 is TGCGCCAGCAGCTTGGACAGGGGTAATTCACCCCTCCACTTT. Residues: CASSLDRGNSPLHF.

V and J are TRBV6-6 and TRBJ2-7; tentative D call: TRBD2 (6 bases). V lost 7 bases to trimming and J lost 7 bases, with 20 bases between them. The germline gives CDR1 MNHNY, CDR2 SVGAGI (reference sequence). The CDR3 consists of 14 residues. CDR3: CASKIRLETEEQYF. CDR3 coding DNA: TGTGCCAGCAAAATACGACTAGAGACGGAGGAGCAGTACTTC.

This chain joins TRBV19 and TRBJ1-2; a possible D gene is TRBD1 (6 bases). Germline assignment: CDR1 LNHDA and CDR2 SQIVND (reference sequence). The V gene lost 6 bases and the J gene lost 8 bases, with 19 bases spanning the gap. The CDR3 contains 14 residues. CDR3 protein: CASSNLQGDRGYTF. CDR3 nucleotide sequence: TGTGCCAGTAGCAATCTACAGGGAGATCGGGGCTACACCTTC.

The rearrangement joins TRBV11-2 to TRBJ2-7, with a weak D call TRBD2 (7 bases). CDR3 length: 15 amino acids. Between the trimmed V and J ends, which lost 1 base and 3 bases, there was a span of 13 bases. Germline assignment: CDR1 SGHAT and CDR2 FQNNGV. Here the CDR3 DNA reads TGTGCCAGCAGCTTAGGGGGGGGCGGATTCTACGAGCAGTACTTC. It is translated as CASSLGGGGFYEQYF.

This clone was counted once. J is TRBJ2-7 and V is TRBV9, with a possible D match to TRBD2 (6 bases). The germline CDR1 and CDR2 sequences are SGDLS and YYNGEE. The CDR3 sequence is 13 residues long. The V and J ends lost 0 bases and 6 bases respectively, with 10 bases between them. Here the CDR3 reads CASSVVGGTEQYF. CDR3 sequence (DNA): TGTGCCAGCAGCGTAGTTGGGGGGACCGAGCAGTACTTC.

CDR3 DNA: TGTGCCAGCAGTGAAGAGGGCGGGAGGTCTCATGAGCAGTTCTTC. This encodes CASSEEGGRSHEQFF. The rearrangement links TRBV2 to TRBJ2-1; TRBD2 agrees at 8 bases. The CDR3 consists of 15 residues. Germline trimming cut 1 base from V and 8 bases from J; bases unmatched to any gene: 7. Germline V lookup: CDR1 SNHLY, CDR2 FYNNEI.

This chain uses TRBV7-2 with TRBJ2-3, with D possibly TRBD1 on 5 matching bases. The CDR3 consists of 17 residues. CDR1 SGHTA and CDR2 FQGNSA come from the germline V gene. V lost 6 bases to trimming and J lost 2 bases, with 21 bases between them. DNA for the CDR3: TGTGCCAGCAGTTCCAATTGGCAGGGTACTAACACAGATACGCAGTATTTT. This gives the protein CASSSNWQGTNTDTQYF.

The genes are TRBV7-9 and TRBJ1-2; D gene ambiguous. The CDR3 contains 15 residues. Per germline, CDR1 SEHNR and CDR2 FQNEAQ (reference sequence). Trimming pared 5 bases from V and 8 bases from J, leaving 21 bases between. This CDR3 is CASSRTARRAGGYTF. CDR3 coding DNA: TGTGCCAGCAGCCGAACGGCTCGCCGGGCGGGGGGCTACACCTTC.

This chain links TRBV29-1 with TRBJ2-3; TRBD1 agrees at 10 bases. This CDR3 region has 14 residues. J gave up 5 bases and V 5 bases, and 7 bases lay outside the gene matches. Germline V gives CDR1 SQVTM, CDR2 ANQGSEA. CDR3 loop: CSVPGQGGQDTQYF. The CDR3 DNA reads TGCAGCGTTCCCGGACAGGGGGGTCAAGATACGCAGTATTTT.

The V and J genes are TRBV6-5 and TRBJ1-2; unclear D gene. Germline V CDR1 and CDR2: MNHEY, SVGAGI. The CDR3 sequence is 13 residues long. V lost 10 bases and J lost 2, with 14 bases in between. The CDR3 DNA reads TGTGCCACCCAAACGACGGGGAACTATGGCTACACCTTC. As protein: CATQTTGNYGYTF.

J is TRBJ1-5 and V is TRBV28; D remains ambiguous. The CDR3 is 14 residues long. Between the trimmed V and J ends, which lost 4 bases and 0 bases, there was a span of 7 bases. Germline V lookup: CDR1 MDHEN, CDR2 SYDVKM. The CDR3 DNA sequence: TGTGCCAGCAGTTCACCAGATAGCAATCAGCCCCAGCATTTT. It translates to CASSSPDSNQPQHF.

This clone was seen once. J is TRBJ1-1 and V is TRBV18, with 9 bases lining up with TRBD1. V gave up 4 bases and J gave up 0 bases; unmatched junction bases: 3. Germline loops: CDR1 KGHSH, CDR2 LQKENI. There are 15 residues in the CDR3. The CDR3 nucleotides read TGTGCCAGCTCACTTCGGACAGGGGTGAACACTGAAGCTTTCTTT. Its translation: CASSLRTGVNTEAFF.